The source of this T cell receptor (beta chain) is a study of blood T cell repertoires in COVID-19. Repertoires were generated with immunoSEQ multiplex PCR, while TCRdb's copy carries only in-frame clones and drops some. Among fewer than 500,000 clones listed, roughly nine tenths were seen once. Sequencing used PBMCs or T cells enriched from blood (not recorded which). The receptor's source is a woman aged 18 to 35 who had recovered from COVID-19.

CDR3 residues: CASSAEGQSEAFF. The CDR3 bases are TGTGCCAGCAGTGCTGAGGGACAGTCTGAAGCTTTCTTT. The V and J genes are TRBV6-4 and TRBJ1-1, with 7 nucleotides matching TRBD1. The J segment lost 6 bases and the V segment lost 4 bases, leaving 5 bases of the junction unmatched. Germline assignment: CDR1 MRHNA and CDR2 SNTAGT. This CDR3 has 13 residues.